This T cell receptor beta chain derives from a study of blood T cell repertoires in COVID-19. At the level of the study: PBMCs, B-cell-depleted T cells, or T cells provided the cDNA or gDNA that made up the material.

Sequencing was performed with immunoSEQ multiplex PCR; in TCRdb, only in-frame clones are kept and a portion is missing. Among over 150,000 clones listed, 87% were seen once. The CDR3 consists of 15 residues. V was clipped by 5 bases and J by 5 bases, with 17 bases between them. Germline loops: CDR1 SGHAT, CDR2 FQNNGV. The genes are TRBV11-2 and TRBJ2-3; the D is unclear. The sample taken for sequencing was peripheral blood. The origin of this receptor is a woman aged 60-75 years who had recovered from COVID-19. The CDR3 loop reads CASSPASAYVDTQYF. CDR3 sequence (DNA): TGTGCCAGCAGCCCTGCGAGCGCCTACGTAGATACGCAGTATTTT.